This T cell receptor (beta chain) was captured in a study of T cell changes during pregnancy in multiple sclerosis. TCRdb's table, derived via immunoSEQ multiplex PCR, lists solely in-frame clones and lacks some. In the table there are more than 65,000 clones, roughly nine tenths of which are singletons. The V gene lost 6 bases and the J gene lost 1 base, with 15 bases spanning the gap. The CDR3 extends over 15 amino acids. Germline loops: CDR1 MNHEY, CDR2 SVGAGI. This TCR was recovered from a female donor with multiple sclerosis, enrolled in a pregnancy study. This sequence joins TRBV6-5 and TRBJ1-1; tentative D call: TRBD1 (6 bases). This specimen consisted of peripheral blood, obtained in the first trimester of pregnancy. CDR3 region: CASRPRGAENTEAFF. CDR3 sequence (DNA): TGTGCCAGCAGACCCCGGGGGGCAGAGAACACTGAAGCTTTCTTT.